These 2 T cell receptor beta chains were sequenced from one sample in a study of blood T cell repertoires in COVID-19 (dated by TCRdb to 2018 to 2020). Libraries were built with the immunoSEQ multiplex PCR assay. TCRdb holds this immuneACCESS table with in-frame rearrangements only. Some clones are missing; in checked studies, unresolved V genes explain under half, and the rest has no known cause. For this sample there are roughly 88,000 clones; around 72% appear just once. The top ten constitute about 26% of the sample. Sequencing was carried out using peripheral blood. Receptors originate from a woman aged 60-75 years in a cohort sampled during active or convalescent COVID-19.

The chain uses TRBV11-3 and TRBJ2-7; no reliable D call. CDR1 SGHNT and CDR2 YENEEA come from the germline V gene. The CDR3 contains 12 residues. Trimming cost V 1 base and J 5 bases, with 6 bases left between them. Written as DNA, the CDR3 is TGTGCCAGCAGCTTAGGTTTCGACGAGCAGTACTTC. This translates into CASSLGFDEQYF.

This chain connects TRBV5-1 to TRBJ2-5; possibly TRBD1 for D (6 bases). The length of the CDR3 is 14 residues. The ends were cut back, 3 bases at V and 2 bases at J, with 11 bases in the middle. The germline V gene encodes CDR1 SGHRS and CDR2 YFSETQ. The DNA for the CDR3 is TGCGCCAGCAGCTCGGGACACCTACAAGAGACCCAGTACTTC. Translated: CASSSGHLQETQYF.